What follows are 14 T cell receptor beta chains derived from one specimen sequenced in a study of cytomegalovirus exposure and HLA in healthy donors. The PCR ran on 60 Vbeta and 13 Jbeta primers. Some clones are missing from TCRdb's copy, which holds only in-frame ones; the method was immunoSEQ multiplex PCR. The sample totals 100,000 to 150,000 clones. Sequenced input: PBMCs. Source of these receptors: a man aged 25-40 years in good health and CMV-seronegative.

This chain uses TRBV7-9 with TRBJ2-7; 13 nucleotides align to TRBD2. J lost 5 bases, V lost 5 bases, and 9 bases had no gene match. Germline V CDR1 and CDR2: SEHNR, FQNEAQ (reference sequence). The CDR3 is made up of 16 amino acids. The CDR3 spells CASSIWTSGSGNEQYF. The CDR3 region has the DNA TGTGCCAGCAGCATTTGGACTAGCGGGAGCGGAAACGAGCAGTACTTC.

This chain links TRBV15 with TRBJ2-1; the D is unclear. The CDR3 is 12 amino acids. Trimming pared 1 base from V and 7 bases from J, leaving 5 bases between. Germline V CDR1 and CDR2: LNHNV, YYDKDF (reference sequence). CDR3 sequence: CATSRAMNEQFF. The CDR3 bases are TGTGCCACCAGCAGAGCTATGAATGAGCAGTTCTTC.

The V gene is TRBV2, the J gene TRBJ1-2, with 9 nucleotides matching TRBD1. V lost 6 bases to trimming and J lost 7 bases; unmatched junction nucleotides: 6. CDR3 length: 13 residues. Germline-derived CDR1 and CDR2 are SNHLY and FYNNEI. CDR3 bases: TGTGCCAGCAGCGAACAGGGGGCGCTTGGCTACACCTTC. It specifies CASSEQGALGYTF.

This sequence joins TRBV30 and TRBJ1-1; no reliable D call. V was cut by 0 bases and J by 4 bases, with 15 bases left in between. Germline V lookup: CDR1 GTSNPN, CDR2 SVGIG (reference sequence). The CDR3 loop spans 15 amino acids. CDR3 bases: TGTGCCTGGAGTGTTTTCGGAACGGGGATCACTGAAGCTTTCTTT. Translating gives CAWSVFGTGITEAFF.

The CDR3, as DNA: TGCAGCGCCAGTCCGGAGTCGTCCTACAATGAGCAGTTCTTC. This sequence encodes CSASPESSYNEQFF. The chain has TRBV29-1 and TRBJ2-1; the D is unclear. From germline, CDR1 is SQVTM and CDR2 ANQGSEA. The CDR3 is made up of 14 amino acids. Trimming shortened V by 7 bases and J by 1 base, and 14 bases separated the two germline ends.

V and J are TRBV7-9 and TRBJ1-5; 9 nucleotides align to TRBD1. There are 17 residues in the CDR3. The germline CDR1 and CDR2 sequences are SEHNR and FQNEAQ (reference sequence). The ends lost 5 bases at V and 2 bases at J; junction bases unmatched: 10. CDR3: CASSRGQGSGGNQPQHF. CDR3 bases: TGTGCCAGCAGCCGCGGACAGGGGAGTGGTGGCAATCAGCCCCAGCATTTT.

This chain joins TRBV30 and TRBJ2-2; TRBD2 is a possible D gene (6 bases). CDR1 and CDR2 (germline): GTSNPN, SVGIG (reference sequence). V dropped 0 bases and J dropped 6 bases, with 14 bases sitting between them. This CDR3 contains 15 residues. The CDR3 bases are TGTGCCTGGAGTGTTTTAGAAGGAGGGGCCGGGGAGCTGTTTTTT. As protein: CAWSVLEGGAGELFF.

V is TRBV7-9 and J is TRBJ1-4, with 7 positions matching TRBD1. V gave up 5 bases and J gave up 6 bases; unmatched junction bases: 12. This CDR3 spans 16 amino acids. Germline V gene lookup returns CDR1 SEHNR and CDR2 FQNEAQ (reference sequence). The CDR3: CASSPVPGQPDEKLFF. The CDR3 coding sequence is TGTGCCAGCAGCCCTGTCCCGGGACAGCCCGATGAAAAACTGTTTTTT.

V and J are TRBV19 and TRBJ1-3, with 7 bases matching TRBD1. The CDR3 extends over 15 amino acids. V dropped 1 base and J dropped 0; count of bases not matched to a gene: 0. Germline loops: CDR1 LNHDA, CDR2 SQIVND (reference sequence). The CDR3 DNA reads as TGTGCCAGTAGTATAGGGGACAGCTCTGGAAACACCATATATTTT. As protein: CASSIGDSSGNTIYF. Drawing the rest from reference TRBV19 and TRBJ1-3, the complete variable domain is DGGITQSPKYLFRKEGQNVTLSCEQNLNHDAMYWYRQDPGQGLRLIYYSQIVNDFQKGDIAEGYSVSREKKESFPLTVTSAQKNPTAFYLCASSIGDSSGNTIYFGEGSWLTVV.

This sequence joins TRBV18 and TRBJ2-2, with TRBD1 matching over 7 bases. There are 15 residues in the CDR3. The V gene's germline CDR1 is KGHSH and CDR2 LQKENI. The ends lost 3 bases at V and 7 bases at J; junction bases unmatched: 8. The chain's CDR3 is CASSPPTGFDGELFF. In DNA form, the CDR3 reads TGTGCCAGCTCACCCCCGACAGGGTTTGACGGGGAGCTGTTTTTT.

This chain connects TRBV28 to TRBJ1-1; a possible D gene is TRBD1 (5 bases). Germline V gives CDR1 MDHEN, CDR2 SYDVKM. This CDR3 spans 15 amino acids. Trimming took 8 bases from V and 4 from J, leaving 20 bases between them. The CDR3 DNA reads TGTGCCAGCGTACTTTGGGCAGGGATGGGCACTGAAGCTTTCTTT. Translated, it gives CASVLWAGMGTEAFF.

The rearrangement uses TRBV6-5 and TRBJ2-1; no clear D. The germline V gene encodes CDR1 MNHEY and CDR2 SVGAGI. The CDR3 runs 13 residues. Trimming took off 0 bases at V and 5 bases at J, with 5 bases between the two ends. Here the CDR3 reads CASSYSRNNEQFF. The CDR3 DNA follows: TGTGCCAGCAGTTACTCGAGGAACAATGAGCAGTTCTTC.

The chain has TRBV5-1 and TRBJ2-1, with a tentative D call TRBD2 (5 bases). V lost 3 bases to trimming and J lost 4 bases, with 11 bases between them. The CDR3 totals 14 residues. The germline gives CDR1 SGHRS, CDR2 YFSETQ. CDR3 protein: CASSSDFSYNEQFF. The CDR3 DNA follows: TGCGCCAGCAGCTCGGACTTTAGTTACAATGAGCAGTTCTTC.

CDR3 nucleotides: TGTGCCAGCAGTAACCCCCAGCGGGGAAAGGGAAAATTCTTC. Translation: CASSNPQRGKGKFF. The genes are TRBV6-1 and TRBJ2-1, with TRBD2 identical over 7 bases. Germline V gene data show CDR1 as MNHNS and CDR2 as SASEGT. The length of the CDR3 is 14 residues. The J segment lost 16 bases and the V segment lost 5 bases, leaving 17 bases of the junction unmatched.